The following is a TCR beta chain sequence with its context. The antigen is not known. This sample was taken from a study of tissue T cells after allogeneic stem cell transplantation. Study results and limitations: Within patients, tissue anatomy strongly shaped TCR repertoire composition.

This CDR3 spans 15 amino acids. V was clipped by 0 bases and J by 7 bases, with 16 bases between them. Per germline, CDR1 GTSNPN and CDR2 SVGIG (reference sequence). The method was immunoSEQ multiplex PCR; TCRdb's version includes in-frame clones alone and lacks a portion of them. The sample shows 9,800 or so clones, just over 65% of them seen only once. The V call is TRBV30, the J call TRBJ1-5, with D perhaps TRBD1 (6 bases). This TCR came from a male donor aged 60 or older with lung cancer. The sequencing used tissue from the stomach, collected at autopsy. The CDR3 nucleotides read TGTGCCTGGAGTGTCCGGGGGCGGTGGGAACAGCCCCAGCATTTT. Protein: CAWSVRGRWEQPQHF.